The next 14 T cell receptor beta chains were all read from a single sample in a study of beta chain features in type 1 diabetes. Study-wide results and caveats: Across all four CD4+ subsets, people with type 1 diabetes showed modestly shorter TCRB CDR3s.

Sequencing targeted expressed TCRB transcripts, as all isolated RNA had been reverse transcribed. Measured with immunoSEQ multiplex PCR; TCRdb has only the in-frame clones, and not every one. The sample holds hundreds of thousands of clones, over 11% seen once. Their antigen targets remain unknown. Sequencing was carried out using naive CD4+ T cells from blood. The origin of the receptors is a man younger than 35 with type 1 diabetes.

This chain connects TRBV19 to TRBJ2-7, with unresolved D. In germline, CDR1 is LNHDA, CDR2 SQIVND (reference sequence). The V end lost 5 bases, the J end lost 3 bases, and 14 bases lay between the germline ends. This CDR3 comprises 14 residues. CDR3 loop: CASSYGPDNYEQYF. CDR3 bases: TGTGCCAGTAGTTATGGGCCAGACAACTACGAGCAGTACTTC.

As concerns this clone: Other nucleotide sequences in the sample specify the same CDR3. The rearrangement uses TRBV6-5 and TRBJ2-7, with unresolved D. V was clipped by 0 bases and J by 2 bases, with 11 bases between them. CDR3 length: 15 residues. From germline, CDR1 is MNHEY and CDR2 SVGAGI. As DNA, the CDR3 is TGTGCCAGCAGTTACTCCGGTGGCTCGCCCTACGAGCAGTACTTC. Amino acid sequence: CASSYSGGSPYEQYF.

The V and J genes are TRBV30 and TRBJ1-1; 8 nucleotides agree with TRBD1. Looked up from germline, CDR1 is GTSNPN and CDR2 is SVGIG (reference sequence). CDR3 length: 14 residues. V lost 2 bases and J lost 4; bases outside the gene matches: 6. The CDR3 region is CAWSFPDRATEAFF. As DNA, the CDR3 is TGTGCCTGGAGTTTCCCGGACAGGGCCACTGAAGCTTTCTTT.

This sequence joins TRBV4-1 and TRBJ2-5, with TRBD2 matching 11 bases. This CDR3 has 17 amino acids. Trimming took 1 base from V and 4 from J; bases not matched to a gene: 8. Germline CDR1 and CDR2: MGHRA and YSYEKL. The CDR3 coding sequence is TGCGCCAGCAGCCAAGGGGTGCAGGGACTAGCGGTAGAGACCCAGTACTTC. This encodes CASSQGVQGLAVETQYF.

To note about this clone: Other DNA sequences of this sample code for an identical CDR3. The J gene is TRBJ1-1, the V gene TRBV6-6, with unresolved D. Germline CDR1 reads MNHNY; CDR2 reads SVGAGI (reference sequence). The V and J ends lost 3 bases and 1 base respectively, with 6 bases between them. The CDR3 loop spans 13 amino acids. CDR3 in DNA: TGTGCCAGCAGTTATTCCCGGAACACTGAAGCTTTCTTT. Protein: CASSYSRNTEAFF.

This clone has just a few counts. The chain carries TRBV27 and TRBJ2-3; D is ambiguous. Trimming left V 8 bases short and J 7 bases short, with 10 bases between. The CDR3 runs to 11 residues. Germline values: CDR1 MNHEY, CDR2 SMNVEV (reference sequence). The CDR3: CASVLRNTQYF. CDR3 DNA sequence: TGTGCCAGCGTCCTTCGGAATACGCAGTATTTT.

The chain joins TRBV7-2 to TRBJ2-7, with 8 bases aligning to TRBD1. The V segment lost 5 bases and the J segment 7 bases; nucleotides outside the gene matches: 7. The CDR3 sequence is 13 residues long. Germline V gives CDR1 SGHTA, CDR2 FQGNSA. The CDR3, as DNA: TGTGCCAGCAGCGGGCGGACAGGGAGGGAGCAGTACTTC. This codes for CASSGRTGREQYF.

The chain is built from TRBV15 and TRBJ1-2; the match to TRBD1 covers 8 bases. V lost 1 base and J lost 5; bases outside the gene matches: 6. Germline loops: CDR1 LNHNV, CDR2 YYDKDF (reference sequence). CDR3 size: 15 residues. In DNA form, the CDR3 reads TGTGCCACCAGCAGAGTGAGAGGACAGGGATATGGCTACACCTTC. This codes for CATSRVRGQGYGYTF.

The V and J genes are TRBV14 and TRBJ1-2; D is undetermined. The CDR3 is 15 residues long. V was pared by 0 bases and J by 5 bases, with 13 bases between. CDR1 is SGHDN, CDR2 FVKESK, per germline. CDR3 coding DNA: TGTGCCAGCAGCCAAGAGTGGGGAAGCCTTTATGGCTACACCTTC. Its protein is CASSQEWGSLYGYTF.

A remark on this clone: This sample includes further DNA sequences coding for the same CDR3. Here the CDR3 reads CAWSPGVSGANVLTF. The CDR3, as DNA: TGTGCCTGGAGCCCCGGAGTCTCTGGGGCCAACGTCCTGACTTTC. This chain links TRBV30 with TRBJ2-6; D not certain. This CDR3 contains 15 residues. V lost 3 bases, J lost 0 bases, and 9 bases lay in between. CDR1 and CDR2 (germline): GTSNPN, SVGIG (reference sequence). Combining the CDR3 with reference TRBV30 and TRBJ2-6 gives the whole variable domain SQTIHQWPATLVQPVGSPLSLECTVEGTSNPNLYWYRQAAGRGLQLLFYSVGIGQISSEVPQNLSASRPQDRQFILSSKKLLLSDSGFYLCAWSPGVSGANVLTFGAGSRLTVL.

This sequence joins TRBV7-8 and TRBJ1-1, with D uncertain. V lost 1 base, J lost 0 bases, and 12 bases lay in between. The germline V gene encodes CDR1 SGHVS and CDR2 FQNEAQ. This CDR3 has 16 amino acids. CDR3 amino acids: CASSLVPADMNTEAFF. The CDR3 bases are TGTGCCAGCAGCTTAGTCCCGGCGGATATGAACACTGAAGCTTTCTTT.

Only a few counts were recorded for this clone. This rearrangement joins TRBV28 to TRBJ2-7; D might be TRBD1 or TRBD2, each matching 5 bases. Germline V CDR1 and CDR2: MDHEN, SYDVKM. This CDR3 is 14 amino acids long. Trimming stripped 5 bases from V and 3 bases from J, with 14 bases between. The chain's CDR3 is CASSRPGTVYEQYF. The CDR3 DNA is TGTGCCAGCAGTCGACCCGGGACGGTCTACGAGCAGTACTTC.

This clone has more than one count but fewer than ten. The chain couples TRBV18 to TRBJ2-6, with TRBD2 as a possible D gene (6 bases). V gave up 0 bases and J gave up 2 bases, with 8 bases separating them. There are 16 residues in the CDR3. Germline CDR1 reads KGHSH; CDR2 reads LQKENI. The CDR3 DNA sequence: TGTGCCAGCTCACCACCGACGGGGGCTGGGGCCAACGTCCTGACTTTC. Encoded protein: CASSPPTGAGANVLTF. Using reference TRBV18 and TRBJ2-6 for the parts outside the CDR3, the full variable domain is NAGVMQNPRHLVRRRGQEARLRCSPMKGHSHVYWYRQLPEEGLKFMVYLQKENIIDESGMPKERFSAEFPKEGPSILRIQQVVRGDSAAYFCASSPPTGAGANVLTFGAGSRLTVL.

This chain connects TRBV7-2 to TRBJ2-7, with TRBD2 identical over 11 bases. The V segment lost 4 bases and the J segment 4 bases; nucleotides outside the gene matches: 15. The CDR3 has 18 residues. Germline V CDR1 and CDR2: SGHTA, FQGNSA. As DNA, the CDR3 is TGTGCCAGCAGCTCGGGTGTTAGCGGGGGGGCACAGCTTTACGAGCAGTACTTC. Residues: CASSSGVSGGAQLYEQYF.